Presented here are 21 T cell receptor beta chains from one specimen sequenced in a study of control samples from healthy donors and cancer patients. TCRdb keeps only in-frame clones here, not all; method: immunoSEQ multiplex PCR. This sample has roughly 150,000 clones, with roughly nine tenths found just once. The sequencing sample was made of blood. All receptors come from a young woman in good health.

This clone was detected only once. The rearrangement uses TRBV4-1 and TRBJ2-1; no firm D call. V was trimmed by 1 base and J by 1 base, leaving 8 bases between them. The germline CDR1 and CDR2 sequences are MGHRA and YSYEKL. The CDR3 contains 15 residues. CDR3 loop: CASSQAPHSYNEQFF. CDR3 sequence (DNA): TGCGCCAGCAGCCAAGCCCCCCATTCCTACAATGAGCAGTTCTTC.

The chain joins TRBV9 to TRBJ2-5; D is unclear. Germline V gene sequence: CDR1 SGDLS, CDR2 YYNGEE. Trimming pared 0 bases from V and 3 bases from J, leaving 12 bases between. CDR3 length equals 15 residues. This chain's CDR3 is CASSVGPMEKETQYF. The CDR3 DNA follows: TGTGCCAGCAGCGTAGGCCCGATGGAGAAAGAGACCCAGTACTTC.

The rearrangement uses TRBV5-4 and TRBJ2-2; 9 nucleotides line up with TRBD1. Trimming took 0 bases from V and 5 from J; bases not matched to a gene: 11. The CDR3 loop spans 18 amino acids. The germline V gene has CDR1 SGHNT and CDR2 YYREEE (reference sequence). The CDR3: CASSLGRTGTGNTGELFF. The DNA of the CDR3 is TGTGCCAGCAGCTTGGGAAGGACCGGGACAGGGAATACCGGGGAGCTGTTTTTT.

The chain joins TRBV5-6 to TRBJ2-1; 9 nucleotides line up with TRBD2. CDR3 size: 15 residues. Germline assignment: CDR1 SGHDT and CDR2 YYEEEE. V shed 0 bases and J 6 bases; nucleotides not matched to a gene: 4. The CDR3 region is CASSLGAGGLNEQFF. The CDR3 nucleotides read TGTGCCAGCAGCTTGGGTGCGGGAGGGCTCAATGAGCAGTTCTTC.

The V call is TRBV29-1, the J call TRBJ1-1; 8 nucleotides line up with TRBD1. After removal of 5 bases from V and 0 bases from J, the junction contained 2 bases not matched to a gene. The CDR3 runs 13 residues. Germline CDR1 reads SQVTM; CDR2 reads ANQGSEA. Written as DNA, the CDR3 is TGCAGCGTTAACAGGGGGTTGAACACTGAAGCTTTCTTT. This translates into CSVNRGLNTEAFF.

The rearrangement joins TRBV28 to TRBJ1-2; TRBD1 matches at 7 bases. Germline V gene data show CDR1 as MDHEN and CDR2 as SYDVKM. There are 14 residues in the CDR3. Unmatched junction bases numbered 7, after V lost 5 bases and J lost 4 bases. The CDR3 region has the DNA TGTGCCAGCAGTACAGGGGCTGGTAGCTATGGCTACACCTTC. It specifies CASSTGAGSYGYTF.

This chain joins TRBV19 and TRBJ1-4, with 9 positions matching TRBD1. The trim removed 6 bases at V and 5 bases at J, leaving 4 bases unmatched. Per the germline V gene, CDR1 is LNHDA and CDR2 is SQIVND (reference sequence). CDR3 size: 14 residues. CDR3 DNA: TGTGCCAGTAGAACTGACAGGGGGAATGAAAAACTGTTTTTT. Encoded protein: CASRTDRGNEKLFF.

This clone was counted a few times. The CDR3 DNA follows: TGTGCCAGCAGCGTAGAAATGAACACTGAAGCTTTCTTT. Residues: CASSVEMNTEAFF. The gene calls are TRBV9 and TRBJ1-1; D ambiguous. Germline lookup yields CDR1 SGDLS and CDR2 YYNGEE. This CDR3 is built from 13 residues. The germline V and J ends were trimmed by 0 bases and 0 bases, with 3 bases remaining between them.

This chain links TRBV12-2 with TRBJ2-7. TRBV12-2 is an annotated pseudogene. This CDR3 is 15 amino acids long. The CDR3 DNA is TGTGCAAGTCGCTTATCTCTCTGGGCCAGGCGCGGGCAGTACTTC. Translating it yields CASRLSLWARRGQYF.

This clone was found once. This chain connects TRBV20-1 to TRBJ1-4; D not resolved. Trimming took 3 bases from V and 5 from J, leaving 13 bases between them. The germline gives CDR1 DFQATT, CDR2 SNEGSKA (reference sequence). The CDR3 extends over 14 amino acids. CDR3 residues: CSASFGVGNEKLFF. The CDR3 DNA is TGCAGTGCTAGTTTCGGGGTAGGAAATGAAAAACTGTTTTTT.

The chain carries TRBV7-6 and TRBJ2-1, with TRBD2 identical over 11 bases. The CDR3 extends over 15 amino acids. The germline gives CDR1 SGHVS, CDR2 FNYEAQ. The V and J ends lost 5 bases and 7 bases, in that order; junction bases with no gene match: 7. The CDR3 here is CASSRSGRVRNEQFF. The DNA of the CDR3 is TGTGCCAGCAGCCGTAGCGGGAGGGTAAGGAATGAGCAGTTCTTC. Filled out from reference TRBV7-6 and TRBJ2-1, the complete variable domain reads GAGVSQSPRYKVTKRGQDVALRCDPISGHVSLYWYRQALGQGPEFLTYFNYEAQQDKSGLPNDRFSAERPEGSISTLTIQRTEQRDSAMYRCASSRSGRVRNEQFFGPGTRLTVL.

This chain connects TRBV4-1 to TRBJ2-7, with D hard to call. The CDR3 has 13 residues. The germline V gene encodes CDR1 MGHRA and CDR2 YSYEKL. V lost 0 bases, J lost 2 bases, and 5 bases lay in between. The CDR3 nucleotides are TGCGCCAGCAGCCAAGAGGTGGCCTACGAGCAGTACTTC. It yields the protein CASSQEVAYEQYF.

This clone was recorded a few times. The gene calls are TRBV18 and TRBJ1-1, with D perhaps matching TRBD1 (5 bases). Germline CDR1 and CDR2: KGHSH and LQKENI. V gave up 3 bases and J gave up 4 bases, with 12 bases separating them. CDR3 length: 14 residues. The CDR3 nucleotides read TGTGCCAGCTCACCTAGTGGGGGGGGCACTGAAGCTTTCTTT. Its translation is CASSPSGGGTEAFF. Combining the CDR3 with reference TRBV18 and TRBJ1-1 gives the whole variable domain NAGVMQNPRHLVRRRGQEARLRCSPMKGHSHVYWYRQLPEEGLKFMVYLQKENIIDESGMPKERFSAEFPKEGPSILRIQQVVRGDSAAYFCASSPSGGGTEAFFGQGTRLTVV.

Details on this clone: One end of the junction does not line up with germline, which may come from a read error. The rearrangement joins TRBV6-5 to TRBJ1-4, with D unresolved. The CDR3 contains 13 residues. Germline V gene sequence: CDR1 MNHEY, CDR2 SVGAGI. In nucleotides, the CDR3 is TGTACCAGCAGTTACGGGCTTTGGGAAAAACTGTTTTTT. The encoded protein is CTSSYGLWEKLFF.

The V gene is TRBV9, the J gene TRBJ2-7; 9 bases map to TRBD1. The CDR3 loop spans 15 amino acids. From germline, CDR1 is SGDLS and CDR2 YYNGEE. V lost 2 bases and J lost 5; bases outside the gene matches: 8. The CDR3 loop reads CASSVGDRVMNEQYF. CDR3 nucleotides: TGTGCCAGCAGCGTGGGGGACAGGGTGATGAACGAGCAGTACTTC. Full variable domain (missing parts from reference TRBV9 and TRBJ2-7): DSGVTQTPKHLITATGQRVTLRCSPRSGDLSVYWYQQSLDQGLQFLIQYYNGEERAKGNILERFSAQQFPDLHSELNLSSLELGDSALYFCASSVGDRVMNEQYFGPGTRLTVT.

The CDR3 bases are TGTGCCAGCAGTTCGCCGGGGACAGGGGACATTCAGTACTTC. Protein: CASSSPGTGDIQYF. This chain links TRBV28 with TRBJ2-4, with 10 bases matching TRBD1. Per germline, CDR1 MDHEN and CDR2 SYDVKM. V was pared by 4 bases and J by 8 bases, with 5 bases of the junction left unmatched. CDR3 length: 14 residues. Supplemented by reference TRBV28 and TRBJ2-4, the full variable domain reads DVKVTQSSRYLVKRTGEKVFLECVQDMDHENMFWYRQDPGLGLRLIYFSYDVKMKEKGDIPEGYSVSREKKERFSLILESASTNQTSMYLCASSSPGTGDIQYFGAGTRLSVL.

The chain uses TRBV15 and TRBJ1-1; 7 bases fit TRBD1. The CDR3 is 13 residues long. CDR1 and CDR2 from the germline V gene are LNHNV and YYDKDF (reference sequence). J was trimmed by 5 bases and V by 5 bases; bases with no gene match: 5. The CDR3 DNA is TGTGCCACCAGCGAACAGGGGTGGACTGAAGCTTTCTTT. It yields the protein CATSEQGWTEAFF. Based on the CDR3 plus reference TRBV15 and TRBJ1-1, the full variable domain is DAMVIQNPRYQVTQFGKPVTLSCSQTLNHNVMYWYQQKSSQAPKLLFHYYDKDFNNEADTPDNFQSRRPNTSFCFLDIRSPGLGDTAMYLCATSEQGWTEAFFGQGTRLTVV.

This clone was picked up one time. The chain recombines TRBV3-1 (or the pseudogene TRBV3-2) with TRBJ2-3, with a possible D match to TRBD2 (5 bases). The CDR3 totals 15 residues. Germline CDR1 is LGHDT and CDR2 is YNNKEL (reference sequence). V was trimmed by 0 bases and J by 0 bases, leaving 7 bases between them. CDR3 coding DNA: TGTGCCAGCAGCCAAGATTGGGAGAGCACAGATACGCAGTATTTT. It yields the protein CASSQDWESTDTQYF.

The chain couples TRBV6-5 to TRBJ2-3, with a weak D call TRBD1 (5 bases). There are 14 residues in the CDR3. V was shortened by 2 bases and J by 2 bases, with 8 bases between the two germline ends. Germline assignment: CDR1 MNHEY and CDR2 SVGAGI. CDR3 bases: TGTGCCAGCAGTTACACCAGGGACACAGATACGCAGTATTTT. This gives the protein CASSYTRDTDTQYF.

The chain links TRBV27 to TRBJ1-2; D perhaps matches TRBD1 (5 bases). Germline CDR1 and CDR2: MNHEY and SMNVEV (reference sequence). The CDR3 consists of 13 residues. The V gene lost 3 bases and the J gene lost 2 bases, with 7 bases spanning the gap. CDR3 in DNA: TGTGCCAGCAGTTTGACAGAGAACTATGGCTACACCTTC. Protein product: CASSLTENYGYTF.

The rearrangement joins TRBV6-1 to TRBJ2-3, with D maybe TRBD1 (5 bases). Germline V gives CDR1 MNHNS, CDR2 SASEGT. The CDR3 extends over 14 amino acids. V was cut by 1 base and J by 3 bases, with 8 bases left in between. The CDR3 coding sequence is TGTGCCAGCAGTGAAGGACAGCTGACAGATACGCAGTATTTT. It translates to CASSEGQLTDTQYF.